This TCR beta chain was recovered during a study of response to subunit inactivated influenza vaccine. V shed 2 bases and J shed 0 bases, with 12 bases lying between them. The CDR3 has 16 amino acids. Germline V gene data show CDR1 as MDHEN and CDR2 as SYDVKM. Study-level points and caveats: Seasonal influenza vaccination, on each occasion, was suggested by the authors to recruit few new T cells.

On this clonotype: No antigen is known for it.

TCRdb re-called the RT-PCR reads through MiXCR, storing one row per CDR3 protein. The sample holds 590,000 or so distinct CDR3 sequences; 13% to 15% are singletons and the top ten take roughly 7.2%. The receptor was isolated from a man between 45 and 60 years old who received an inactivated influenza vaccine. The input for sequencing was PBMCs from blood, taken roughly 15 days before vaccination. The gene calls are TRBV28 and TRBJ2-3; D possibly uses TRBD1 or TRBD2 (6 bases each). CDR3 sequence: CASSLVRGASTDTQYF. CDR3 in DNA: TGTGCCAGCAGTTTAGTAAGGGGGGCAAGCACAGATACGCAGTATTTT.